This T cell receptor beta chain came from a study of CD8+CD57+ T cells in acquired aplastic anemia. Study context: The study obtained about 10.8 million reads on average for CD4+ cells from healthy donors.

Template material for TCR beta VDJ and CDR3 profiling consisted of genomic DNA. TCRdb itself ran the reads through MiXCR, one entry per CDR3 protein. The table records about 210,000 distinct CDR3 sequences, about 37% of them present only once. In this sample, this clonotype turned up many times. The antigen remains unidentified. Study-wide findings and caveats: Common to patients and controls were twenty-nine CD8+ CDR3 sequences. A significant difference in CD8+ Simpson's diversity between patients and controls was not found.

The V and J ends lost 6 bases and 1 base respectively, with 17 bases between them. The CDR3 length is 16 residues. Looked up from germline, CDR1 is SNHLY and CDR2 is FYNNEI. The clonotype was recovered from a human donor in good health, serving as a control. The J gene is TRBJ2-3, the V gene TRBV2, with a weak D call TRBD1 (6 bases). Sequencing input: sorted CD4+, CD8+, or CD8+CD57+ T cells (not recorded which) from PBMCs. CDR3 nucleotide sequence: TGTGCCAGCAGCCCTGGGTGGGCAGGGGGCACAGATACGCAGTATTTT. It yields the protein CASSPGWAGGTDTQYF.